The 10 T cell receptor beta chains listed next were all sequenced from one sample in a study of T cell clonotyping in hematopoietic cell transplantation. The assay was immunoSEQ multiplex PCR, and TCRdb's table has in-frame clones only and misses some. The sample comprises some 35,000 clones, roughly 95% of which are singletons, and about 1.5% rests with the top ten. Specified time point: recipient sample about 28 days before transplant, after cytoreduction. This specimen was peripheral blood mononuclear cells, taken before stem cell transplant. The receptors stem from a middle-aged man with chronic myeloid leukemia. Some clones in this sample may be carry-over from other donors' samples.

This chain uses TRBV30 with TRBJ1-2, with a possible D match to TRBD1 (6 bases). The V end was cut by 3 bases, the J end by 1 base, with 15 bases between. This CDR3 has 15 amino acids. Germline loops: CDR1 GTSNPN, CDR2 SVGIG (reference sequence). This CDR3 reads CAWSGGGGNNYGYTF. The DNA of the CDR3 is TGTGCCTGGAGCGGAGGGGGAGGGAATAACTATGGCTACACCTTC.

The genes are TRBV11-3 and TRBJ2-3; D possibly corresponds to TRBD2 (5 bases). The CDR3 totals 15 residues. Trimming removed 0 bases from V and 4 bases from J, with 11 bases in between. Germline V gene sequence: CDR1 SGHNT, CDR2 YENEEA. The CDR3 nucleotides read TGTGCCAGCAGCTTAGAAGCGGACGGGGCAGATACGCAGTATTTT. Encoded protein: CASSLEADGADTQYF.

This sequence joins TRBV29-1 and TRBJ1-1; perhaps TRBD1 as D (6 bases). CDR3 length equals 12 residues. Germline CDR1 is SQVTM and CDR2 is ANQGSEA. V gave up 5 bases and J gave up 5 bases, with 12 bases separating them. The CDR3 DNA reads TGCAGCGTTCAAGGGGGGCAAACTGAAGCTTTCTTT. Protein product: CSVQGGQTEAFF.

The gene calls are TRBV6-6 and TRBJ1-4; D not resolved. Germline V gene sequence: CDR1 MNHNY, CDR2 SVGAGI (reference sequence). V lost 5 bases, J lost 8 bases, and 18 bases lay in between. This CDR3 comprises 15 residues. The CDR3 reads CASSTTFGGREKLFF. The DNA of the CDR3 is TGTGCCAGCAGTACGACTTTTGGAGGGCGCGAAAAACTGTTTTTT.

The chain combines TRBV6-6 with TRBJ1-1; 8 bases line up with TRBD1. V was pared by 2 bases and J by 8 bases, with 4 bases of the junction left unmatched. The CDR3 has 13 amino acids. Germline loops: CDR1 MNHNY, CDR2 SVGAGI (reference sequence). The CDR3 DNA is TGTGCCAGCAGTTACCCCGACAGGGGAGAAGCTTTCTTT. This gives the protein CASSYPDRGEAFF.

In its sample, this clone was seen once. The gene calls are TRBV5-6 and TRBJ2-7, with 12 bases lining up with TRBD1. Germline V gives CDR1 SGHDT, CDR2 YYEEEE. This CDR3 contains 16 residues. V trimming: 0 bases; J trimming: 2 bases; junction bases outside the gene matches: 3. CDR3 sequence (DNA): TGTGCCAGCAGCTTGGTGGGGACAGGGGGCGCCTACGAGCAGTACTTC. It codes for CASSLVGTGGAYEQYF.

The CDR3 is CAYPSGTDYTGELFF. The CDR3 DNA reads as TGTGCCTACCCATCCGGGACAGATTACACCGGGGAGCTGTTTTTT. V and J are TRBV30 and TRBJ2-2; TRBD1 aligns across 7 bases. The CDR3 sequence is 15 residues long. Germline assignment: CDR1 GTSNPN and CDR2 SVGIG (reference sequence). Germline trimming cut 7 bases from V and 3 bases from J; bases unmatched to any gene: 11.

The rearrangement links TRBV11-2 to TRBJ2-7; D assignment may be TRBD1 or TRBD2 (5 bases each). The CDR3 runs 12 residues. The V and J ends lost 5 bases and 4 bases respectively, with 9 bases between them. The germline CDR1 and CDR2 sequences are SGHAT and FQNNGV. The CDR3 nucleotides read TGTGCCAGCAGCCAGGGAGCGTACGAGCAGTACTTC. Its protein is CASSQGAYEQYF.

The CDR3 nucleotides read TGTGCCAGCAGCCCCGGCAGCGGCAATCAGCCCCAGCATTTT. The encoded protein is CASSPGSGNQPQHF. The chain employs TRBV6-5 and TRBJ1-5; unclear D gene. Germline CDR1 reads MNHEY; CDR2 reads SVGAGI. Trimming removed 6 bases from V and 2 bases from J, with 11 bases in between. This CDR3 region has 14 residues.

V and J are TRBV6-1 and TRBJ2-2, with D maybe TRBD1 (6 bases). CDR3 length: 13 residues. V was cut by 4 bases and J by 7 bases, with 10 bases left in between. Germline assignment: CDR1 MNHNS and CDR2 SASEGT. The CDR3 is CASSVGGGGELFF. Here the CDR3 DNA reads TGTGCCAGCAGTGTTGGGGGCGGCGGGGAGCTGTTTTTT.